Given below is one TCR beta chain in context. Per the original data handling: Researchers report that nucleated cell counts were estimated from reference gene primer amplification. TCRdb's copy holds only in-frame clones and misses some; the assay was immunoSEQ multiplex PCR. V and J calls and clone size are those listed in that table; D and trimming were worked out from the DNA. The data show about 280,000 clones, around 85% seen once. The sample originates from a study of blood T cell repertoires in COVID-19. The germline gives CDR1 WNHNN, CDR2 SYGVQD (reference sequence). The V gene end was trimmed by 6 bases and the J gene end by 7 bases; junction bases not matched to a gene: 8. This CDR3 is built from 15 residues.

The sequenced material came from peripheral blood. The chain joins TRBV10-1 to TRBJ2-1, with 11 nucleotides matching TRBD1. This TCR was sampled from a woman aged 25 to 39 who had recovered from COVID-19. CDR3 in DNA: TGCGCCAGCAGCCCGGGGACAGGGGGATTAAATGAGCAGTTCTTC. Protein: CASSPGTGGLNEQFF.